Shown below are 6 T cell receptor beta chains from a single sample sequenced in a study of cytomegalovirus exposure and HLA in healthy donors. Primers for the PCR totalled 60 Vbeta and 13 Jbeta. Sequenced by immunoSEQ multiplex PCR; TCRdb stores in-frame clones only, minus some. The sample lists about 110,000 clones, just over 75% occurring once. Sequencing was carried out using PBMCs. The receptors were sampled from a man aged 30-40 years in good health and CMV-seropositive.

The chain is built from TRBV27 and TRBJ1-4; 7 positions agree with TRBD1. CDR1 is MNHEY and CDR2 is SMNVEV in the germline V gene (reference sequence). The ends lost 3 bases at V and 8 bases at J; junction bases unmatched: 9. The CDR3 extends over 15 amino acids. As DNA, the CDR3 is TGTGCCAGCAGTTTCCCTCAGGGGGTAGGGGAAAAACTGTTTTTT. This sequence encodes CASSFPQGVGEKLFF.

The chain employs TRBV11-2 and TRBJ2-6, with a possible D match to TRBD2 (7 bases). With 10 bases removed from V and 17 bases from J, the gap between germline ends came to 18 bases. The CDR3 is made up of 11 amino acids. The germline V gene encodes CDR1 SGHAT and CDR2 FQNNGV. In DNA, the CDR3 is TGTGCCATCCCGTGGAAGGGGGGGGTGACTTTC. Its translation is CAIPWKGGVTF. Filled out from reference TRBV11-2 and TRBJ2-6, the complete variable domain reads EAGVAQSPRYKIIEKRQSVAFWCNPISGHATLYWYQQILGQGPKLLIQFQNNGVVDDSQLPKDRFSAERLKGVDSTLKIQPAKLEDSAVYLCAIPWKGGVTFGAGSRLTVL.

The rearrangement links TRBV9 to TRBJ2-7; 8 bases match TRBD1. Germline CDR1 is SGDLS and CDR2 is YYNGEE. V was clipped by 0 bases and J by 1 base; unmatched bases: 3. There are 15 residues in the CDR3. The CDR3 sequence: CASSVGQGISYEQYF. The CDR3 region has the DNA TGTGCCAGCAGCGTAGGACAGGGGATTTCCTACGAGCAGTACTTC.

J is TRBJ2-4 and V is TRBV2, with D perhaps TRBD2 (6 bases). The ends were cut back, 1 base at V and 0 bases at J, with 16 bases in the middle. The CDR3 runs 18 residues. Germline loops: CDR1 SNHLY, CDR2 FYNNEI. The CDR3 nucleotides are TGTGCCAGCAGTGAAGTCTTTGATGGGGGGTTAGCCAAAAACATTCAGTACTTC. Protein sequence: CASSEVFDGGLAKNIQYF.

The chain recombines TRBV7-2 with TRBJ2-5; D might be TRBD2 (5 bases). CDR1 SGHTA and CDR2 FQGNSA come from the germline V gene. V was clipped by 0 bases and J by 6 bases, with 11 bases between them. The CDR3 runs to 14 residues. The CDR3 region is CASSLAAEVKTQYF. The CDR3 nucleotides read TGTGCCAGCAGCTTAGCAGCGGAGGTGAAGACCCAGTACTTC.

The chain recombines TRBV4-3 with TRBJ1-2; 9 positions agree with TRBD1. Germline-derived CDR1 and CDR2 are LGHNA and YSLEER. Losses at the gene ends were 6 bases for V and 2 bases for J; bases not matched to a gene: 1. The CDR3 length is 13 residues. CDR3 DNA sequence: TGCGCCAGCAGGGGACAGGGAAACTATGGCTACACCTTC. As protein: CASRGQGNYGYTF.